This T cell receptor (beta chain) originates from a study of response to subunit inactivated influenza vaccine. The V gene lost 4 bases and the J gene lost 7 bases, with 20 bases spanning the gap. The V gene's germline CDR1 is LNHNV and CDR2 YYDKDF (reference sequence). This CDR3 comprises 15 residues. MiXCR was run by TCRdb on the RT-PCR reads, yielding one entry per CDR3 protein. Of about 190,000 distinct CDR3 sequences in the sample, approximately 15% are singletons; the top ten hold 20% to 30%. The chain employs TRBV15 and TRBJ2-7; tentative D call: TRBD1 (6 bases). Sequencing used CD8+ T cells sorted from PBMCs, obtained about 5 days after vaccination. The sequence was obtained from a man aged 45-65 years who received an inactivated influenza vaccine. The CDR3 is CATSKTRLGAREQYF. The CDR3 coding sequence is TGTGCCACCAGCAAAACTCGGCTGGGGGCTCGGGAGCAGTACTTC.